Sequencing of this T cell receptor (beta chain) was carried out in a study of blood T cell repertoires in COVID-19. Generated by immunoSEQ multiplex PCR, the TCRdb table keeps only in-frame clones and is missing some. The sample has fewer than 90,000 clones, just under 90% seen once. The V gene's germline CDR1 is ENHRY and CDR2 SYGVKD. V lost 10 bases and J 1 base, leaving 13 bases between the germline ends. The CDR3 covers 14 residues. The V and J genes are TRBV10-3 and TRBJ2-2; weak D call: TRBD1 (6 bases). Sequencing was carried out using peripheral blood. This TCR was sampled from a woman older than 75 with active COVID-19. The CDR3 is CATGEGQNTGELFF. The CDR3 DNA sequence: TGTGCCACCGGAGAGGGACAGAACACCGGGGAGCTGTTTTTT.